The 18 T cell receptor beta chains presented below share a single source sample, sequenced in a study of blood T cell repertoires in COVID-19. TCRdb's table, derived via immunoSEQ multiplex PCR, lists solely in-frame clones and lacks some. Counted here are 150,000 to 200,000 clones, about three quarters occurring once; the ten biggest clones make up about 3%. The sample was peripheral blood. The receptors were sampled from a woman of 80 years or more with active or convalescent COVID-19.

About this clone itself: The sample contains more than one DNA sequence encoding this CDR3. The gene calls are TRBV6-4 and TRBJ2-3; 11 positions agree with TRBD1. The CDR3 runs to 14 residues. The germline CDR1 and CDR2 sequences are MRHNA and SNTAGT. With 5 bases clipped from V and 4 bases from J, the junction kept 2 bases outside the gene matches. The CDR3: CASSRTGGADTQYF. The CDR3 region has the DNA TGTGCCAGCAGTCGGACAGGGGGCGCAGATACGCAGTATTTT.

The chain employs TRBV4-1 and TRBJ2-7; 7 bases align to TRBD1. The germline CDR1 and CDR2 sequences are MGHRA and YSYEKL. Trimming removed 0 bases from V and 0 bases from J; junction bases left unmatched: 5. The length of the CDR3 is 16 residues. The CDR3 loop reads CASSQDQGVSSYEQYF. The CDR3 DNA is TGCGCCAGCAGCCAAGATCAGGGGGTTAGCTCCTACGAGCAGTACTTC.

The rearrangement links TRBV7-6 to TRBJ2-2; TRBD1 matches at 12 bases. Germline V CDR1 and CDR2: SGHVS, FNYEAQ. Trimming removed 5 bases from V and 3 bases from J; junction bases left unmatched: 7. The CDR3 extends over 17 amino acids. Written as DNA, the CDR3 is TGTGCCAGCAGCCGGCGGGACAGGGGGCAGGACACCGGGGAGCTGTTTTTT. It encodes CASSRRDRGQDTGELFF.

This chain connects TRBV2 to TRBJ2-2; D gene unclear. Germline-derived CDR1 and CDR2 are SNHLY and FYNNEI. V lost 4 bases to trimming and J lost 5 bases, with 11 bases between them. The CDR3 loop spans 14 amino acids. CDR3 amino acids: CASSVGPKTGELFF. CDR3 sequence (DNA): TGTGCCAGCAGTGTGGGCCCTAAAACCGGGGAGCTGTTTTTT.

The rearrangement links TRBV14 to TRBJ2-7, with 7 bases that match TRBD1. Germline CDR1 and CDR2: SGHDN and FVKESK. J lost 3 bases, V lost 6 bases, and 5 bases had no gene match. CDR3 length: 13 residues. This chain's CDR3 is CASRNTGDYEQYF. The CDR3 DNA reads TGTGCCAGCAGGAACACAGGGGACTACGAGCAGTACTTC. Supplemented by reference TRBV14 and TRBJ2-7, the full variable domain reads EAGVTQFPSHSVIEKGQTVTLRCDPISGHDNLYWYRRVMGKEIKFLLHFVKESKQDESGMPNNRFLAERTGGTYSTLKVQPAELEDSGVYFCASRNTGDYEQYFGPGTRLTVT.

The DNA of the CDR3 is TGTGCCAGCAGCCAGCTACGTGAGCAGTTCTTC. Protein product: CASSQLREQFF. The chain links TRBV3-1 (or the pseudogene TRBV3-2) to TRBJ2-1; D uncertain. From germline, CDR1 is LGHDT and CDR2 YNNKEL (reference sequence). The CDR3 is 11 amino acids. V lost 3 bases and J lost 9, with 6 bases in between.

V and J are TRBV11-2 and TRBJ1-2; D not resolved. The CDR3 contains 13 residues. Germline V gene sequence: CDR1 SGHAT, CDR2 FQNNGV. Trimming pared 3 bases from V and 4 bases from J, leaving 9 bases between. Here the CDR3 reads CASSLEGPYGYTF. DNA of the CDR3: TGTGCCAGCAGCTTGGAGGGTCCCTATGGCTACACCTTC.

V usage is TRBV28 and J usage is TRBJ2-1; TRBD1 aligns across 8 bases. With V trimmed by 6 bases and J by 6 bases, 10 bases remained unmatched. The germline V gene encodes CDR1 MDHEN and CDR2 SYDVKM. This CDR3 comprises 15 residues. CDR3 in amino acids: CASRSSGTGGNEQFF. In DNA form, the CDR3 reads TGTGCCAGCAGATCCTCCGGGACAGGAGGCAATGAGCAGTTCTTC.

This CDR3 reads CASRPQGDSSPLHF. Written as DNA, the CDR3 is TGTGCCAGCAGACCACAGGGGGACTCTTCACCCCTCCACTTT. The chain has TRBV3-1 (or the pseudogene TRBV3-2) and TRBJ1-6; TRBD1 agrees at 8 bases. The germline gives CDR1 LGHDT, CDR2 YNNKEL (reference sequence). V was pared by 6 bases and J by 9 bases, with 7 bases of the junction left unmatched. The CDR3 is 14 residues long.

This chain connects TRBV4-1 to TRBJ1-1; 9 bases map to TRBD1. Per the germline V gene, CDR1 is MGHRA and CDR2 is YSYEKL. This CDR3 comprises 15 residues. V trimming: 4 bases; J trimming: 6 bases; junction bases outside the gene matches: 9. Here the CDR3 reads CASSRPGTGWPEAFF. In DNA, the CDR3 is TGCGCCAGCAGCCGCCCCGGGACAGGGTGGCCTGAAGCTTTCTTT.

The J gene is TRBJ1-1, the V gene TRBV6-2 or TRBV6-3; D might be TRBD1 (6 bases). CDR3 length: 17 residues. CDR1 and CDR2 from the germline V gene are MNHEY and SVGEGT. The V end was cut by 0 bases, the J end by 0 bases, with 14 bases between. CDR3 residues: CASSYSRWGTMNTEAFF. In DNA, the CDR3 is TGTGCCAGCAGTTACTCACGGTGGGGGACAATGAACACTGAAGCTTTCTTT.

This chain connects TRBV5-1 to TRBJ2-3, with 10 bases that match TRBD2. Germline CDR1 and CDR2: SGHRS and YFSETQ. The CDR3 runs to 17 residues. V trimming: 0 bases; J trimming: 2 bases; junction bases outside the gene matches: 6. Here the CDR3 reads CASSLAPSGGHTDTQYF. The CDR3 region has the DNA TGCGCCAGCAGCTTGGCGCCTAGCGGGGGACACACAGATACGCAGTATTTT. Combining the CDR3 with reference TRBV5-1 and TRBJ2-3 gives the whole variable domain KAGVTQTPRYLIKTRGQQVTLSCSPISGHRSVSWYQQTPGQGLQFLFEYFSETQRNKGNFPGRFSGRQFSNSRSEMNVSTLELGDSALYLCASSLAPSGGHTDTQYFGPGTRLTVL.

The chain uses TRBV9 and TRBJ1-1; D gene unclear. Trimming removed 0 bases from V and 0 bases from J, with 9 bases in between. Germline CDR1 SGDLS, CDR2 YYNGEE. The CDR3 consists of 15 residues. CDR3 amino acids: CASSVDPRVNTEAFF. The CDR3 DNA follows: TGTGCCAGCAGCGTAGATCCGAGGGTGAACACTGAAGCTTTCTTT.

The chain combines TRBV5-1 with TRBJ1-1, with D possibly matching TRBD1 (5 bases). The CDR3 is 13 residues long. From germline, CDR1 is SGHRS and CDR2 YFSETQ. Trimming pared 4 bases from V and 0 bases from J, leaving 7 bases between. CDR3 coding DNA: TGCGCCAGCAGCCCGGACATGAACACTGAAGCTTTCTTT. It is translated as CASSPDMNTEAFF.

The CDR3 DNA reads TGTGCCAGCAGGCCCGGGGGGACGAACACCGGGGAGCTGTTTTTT. Protein sequence: CASRPGGTNTGELFF. V gene TRBV5-4 combines with J gene TRBJ2-2; 7 bases fit TRBD2. The germline gives CDR1 SGHNT, CDR2 YYREEE (reference sequence). The CDR3 loop spans 15 amino acids. Germline trimming cut 5 bases from V and 0 bases from J; bases unmatched to any gene: 4.

The chain combines TRBV2 with TRBJ1-1; D gene unclear. Trimming cost V 4 bases and J 7 bases, with 7 bases left between them. The CDR3 loop spans 11 amino acids. Germline V gives CDR1 SNHLY, CDR2 FYNNEI. The CDR3 here is CASSVSVEAFF. For the CDR3, the DNA is TGTGCCAGCAGTGTCTCGGTTGAAGCTTTCTTT.

V usage is TRBV5-4 and J usage is TRBJ1-6; D unresolved. Germline lookup yields CDR1 SGHNT and CDR2 YYREEE (reference sequence). The CDR3 extends over 18 amino acids. Trimming cost V 2 bases and J 0 bases, with 15 bases left between them. DNA of the CDR3: TGTGCCAGCAGCTTCACAAAGGGTGGAGGCTCCTATAATTCACCCCTCCACTTT. Its translation is CASSFTKGGGSYNSPLHF.

This clone was observed a few times. This chain links TRBV5-1 with TRBJ2-1, with 14 bases identical to TRBD2. Germline loops: CDR1 SGHRS, CDR2 YFSETQ. The trim removed 4 bases at V and 6 bases at J, leaving 3 bases unmatched. The CDR3 is 15 amino acids. This chain's CDR3 is CASSEGLAGANEQFF. CDR3 coding DNA: TGCGCCAGCAGCGAGGGACTAGCGGGGGCCAATGAGCAGTTCTTC.